These 20 T cell receptor beta chains were sequenced from one sample in a study of T-cell memory formation after mild COVID-19. TCRdb independently ran MiXCR on the 5' RACE reads; one entry per CDR3 protein. The data contain 150,000 or so distinct CDR3 sequences, less than 25% of them singletons. Sequenced: PBMCs or a T cell subset sorted from them (not recorded which). These receptors were obtained from an adult woman who had mild COVID-19 (a few samples of this study predate the infection). Cell type and time point are not known.

This clonotype occurred a few times. The gene calls are TRBV7-6 and TRBJ1-2; possibly TRBD1 for D (5 bases). The CDR3 is 15 amino acids. Trimming shortened V by 4 bases and J by 0 bases, and 12 bases separated the two germline ends. Germline V gives CDR1 SGHVS, CDR2 FNYEAQ. The CDR3 here is CASSSNRFSNYGYTF. The CDR3 DNA reads as TGTGCCAGCAGCTCGAACAGGTTCTCTAACTATGGCTACACCTTC.

This clonotype showed up just a few times. V and J are TRBV15 and TRBJ2-7, with TRBD2 matching over 8 bases. J gave up 3 bases and V 1 base, and 8 bases lay outside the gene matches. CDR1 LNHNV and CDR2 YYDKDF come from the germline V gene (reference sequence). This CDR3 has 16 amino acids. The CDR3 nucleotides read TGTGCCACCAGCAGAGGACGGGGGGGAAGGAACTACGAGCAGTACTTC. Amino acids: CATSRGRGGRNYEQYF.

The J gene is TRBJ1-1, the V gene TRBV14; no definite D call. The germline CDR1 and CDR2 sequences are SGHDN and FVKESK. The CDR3 is 14 amino acids. Trimming removed 1 base from V and 0 bases from J, with 6 bases in between. The CDR3 region has the DNA TGTGCCAGCAGCCAAGCCGGGATGAACACTGAAGCTTTCTTT. Amino acids: CASSQAGMNTEAFF.

This clonotype was picked up many times. CDR3 sequence: CASSFNPRYEQYF. As DNA, the CDR3 is TGTGCCAGCAGTTTTAACCCCAGATACGAGCAGTACTTC. The chain joins TRBV27 to TRBJ2-7; D gene unclear. The V end was cut by 3 bases, the J end by 4 bases, with 10 bases between. This CDR3 is 13 amino acids long. Germline CDR1 is MNHEY and CDR2 is SMNVEV (reference sequence).

This chain links TRBV4-2 with TRBJ1-1; the D is unclear. V lost 6 bases, J lost 0 bases, and 14 bases lay in between. This CDR3 region has 15 residues. Germline V gene sequence: CDR1 LGHNA, CDR2 YNFKEQ. The CDR3: CASRVIGDLNTEAFF. As DNA, the CDR3 is TGTGCCAGCAGGGTCATTGGGGATCTGAACACTGAAGCTTTCTTT.

The chain employs TRBV7-9 and TRBJ2-1, with TRBD1 matching 8 bases. The trim removed 3 bases at V and 9 bases at J, leaving 4 bases unmatched. CDR3 length equals 13 residues. Germline assignment: CDR1 SEHNR and CDR2 FQNEAQ (reference sequence). DNA for the CDR3: TGTGCCAGCAGCTTGGACAGGGCGGGTGAGCAGTTCTTC. It is translated as CASSLDRAGEQFF.

This clonotype was detected only a few times. The chain links TRBV12-3 or TRBV12-4 to TRBJ1-5; 7 bases are a match to TRBD1. The CDR3 spans 16 residues. Losses at the gene ends were 6 bases for V and 0 bases for J; bases not matched to a gene: 8. In nucleotides, the CDR3 is TGTGCCAGCAGCAGACAGGGTCCTTATAGCAATCAGCCCCAGCATTTT. The encoded protein is CASSRQGPYSNQPQHF.

The rearrangement links TRBV5-1 to TRBJ2-5, with TRBD2 matching over 12 bases. CDR1 and CDR2 from the germline V gene are SGHRS and YFSETQ. The junction had 7 bases not matched to a gene; V was cut back by 5 bases and J by 5 bases. The CDR3 covers 15 residues. The CDR3 bases are TGCGCCAGCAGGGAATCTAGCGGGGGGGCGGAGACCCAGTACTTC. The encoded protein is CASRESSGGAETQYF.

The V call is TRBV7-9, the J call TRBJ2-1; TRBD2 matches 7 bases. Germline V gene lookup returns CDR1 SEHNR and CDR2 FQNEAQ (reference sequence). Losses at the gene ends were 5 bases for V and 10 bases for J; bases not matched to a gene: 8. The CDR3 consists of 13 residues. CDR3 DNA: TGTGCCAGCAGCCATGATACAGCGGGAGAGCAGTTCTTC. Translation gives CASSHDTAGEQFF. Variable domain in full (rest from reference TRBV7-9 and TRBJ2-1): DTGVSQNPRHKITKRGQNVTFRCDPISEHNRLYWYRQTLGQGPEFLTYFQNEAQLEKSRLLSDRFSAERPKGSFSTLEIQRTEQGDSAMYLCASSHDTAGEQFFGPGTRLTVL.

This chain links TRBV7-9 with TRBJ2-3; D might be TRBD1 (5 bases). Germline V lookup: CDR1 SEHNR, CDR2 FQNEAQ (reference sequence). The CDR3 loop spans 16 amino acids. V gave up 1 base and J gave up 2 bases, with 13 bases separating them. In DNA, the CDR3 is TGTGCCAGCAGCTTAGGCAGGGCTCCAGCCACAGATACGCAGTATTTT. It is translated as CASSLGRAPATDTQYF. Using reference TRBV7-9 and TRBJ2-3 for the parts outside the CDR3, the full variable domain is DTGVSQNPRHKITKRGQNVTFRCDPISEHNRLYWYRQTLGQGPEFLTYFQNEAQLEKSRLLSDRFSAERPKGSFSTLEIQRTEQGDSAMYLCASSLGRAPATDTQYFGPGTRLTVL.

The genes are TRBV27 and TRBJ2-7; D is unclear. V was cut by 4 bases and J by 1 base, with 11 bases left in between. There are 14 residues in the CDR3. Per the germline V gene, CDR1 is MNHEY and CDR2 is SMNVEV (reference sequence). CDR3 DNA sequence: TGTGCCAGCAGTTGGGCAGGCAGGTCCTACGAGCAGTACTTC. Its translation: CASSWAGRSYEQYF.

The V and J genes are TRBV15 and TRBJ1-4; D not resolved. CDR3 length equals 14 residues. V lost 5 bases, J lost 4 bases, and 11 bases lay in between. In germline, CDR1 is LNHNV, CDR2 YYDKDF (reference sequence). The CDR3 DNA sequence: TGTGCCACCAGCGTGGCCAGGAATAATGAAAAACTGTTTTTT. Protein: CATSVARNNEKLFF.

This clonotype came up a few times. V usage is TRBV20-1 and J usage is TRBJ2-7, with D perhaps matching TRBD2 (5 bases). With 6 bases removed from V and 3 bases from J, the gap between germline ends came to 15 bases. The CDR3 length is 13 residues. Germline CDR1 and CDR2: DFQATT and SNEGSKA (reference sequence). In DNA form, the CDR3 reads TGCAGTGCGCCGAGCGGCGAACGCTACGAGCAGTACTTC. This codes for CSAPSGERYEQYF.

This clonotype was counted a few times. This rearrangement joins TRBV7-9 to TRBJ2-1; D possibly corresponds to TRBD2 (5 bases). The CDR3 has 15 amino acids. Between the trimmed V and J ends, which lost 3 bases and 5 bases, there was a span of 14 bases. Per the germline V gene, CDR1 is SEHNR and CDR2 is FQNEAQ (reference sequence). The CDR3 here is CASSFGQRSNNEQFF. For the CDR3, the DNA is TGTGCCAGCAGCTTCGGGCAGCGGTCCAACAATGAGCAGTTCTTC. Combining the CDR3 with reference TRBV7-9 and TRBJ2-1 gives the whole variable domain DTGVSQNPRHKITKRGQNVTFRCDPISEHNRLYWYRQTLGQGPEFLTYFQNEAQLEKSRLLSDRFSAERPKGSFSTLEIQRTEQGDSAMYLCASSFGQRSNNEQFFGPGTRLTVL.

This rearrangement joins TRBV10-3 to TRBJ2-2; D ambiguous. This CDR3 comprises 15 residues. V lost 3 bases, J lost 5 bases, and 13 bases lay in between. Germline values: CDR1 ENHRY, CDR2 SYGVKD. CDR3 sequence (DNA): TGTGCCATCAGTGACAAGGTTCTGGGGACCGGGGAGCTGTTTTTT. This translates into CAISDKVLGTGELFF.

This clonotype was counted a few times. This sequence joins TRBV19 and TRBJ1-6, with D possibly TRBD1 on 6 matching bases. V gave up 5 bases and J gave up 7 bases, with 15 bases separating them. CDR1 is LNHDA and CDR2 is SQIVND in the germline V gene (reference sequence). The CDR3 covers 15 residues. CDR3 nucleotide sequence: TGTGCCAGTAGTTCCACCGGGACACTGAATTCACCCCTCCACTTT. Amino acids: CASSSTGTLNSPLHF.

This clonotype was seen more than once but under ten times. J is TRBJ1-1 and V is TRBV20-1; the match to TRBD1 covers 7 bases. The CDR3 has 13 amino acids. Germline V gene data show CDR1 as DFQATT and CDR2 as SNEGSKA (reference sequence). J gave up 4 bases and V 1 base, and 3 bases lay outside the gene matches. The CDR3 nucleotides read TGCAGTGCTAGAGGGACAGGAAGCACTGAAGCTTTCTTT. Translated: CSARGTGSTEAFF.

This chain connects TRBV5-6 to TRBJ2-1; D call uncertain. V was shortened by 4 bases and J by 5 bases, with 19 bases between the two germline ends. CDR1 and CDR2 (germline): SGHDT, YYEEEE. The CDR3 consists of 16 residues. CDR3 nucleotide sequence: TGTGCCAGCAGCCTCTTAGGCCCATCTTCCCACAATGAGCAGTTCTTC. Encoded protein: CASSLLGPSSHNEQFF.

Details on this clonotype: The junction does not match germline at one end; this may be a read error. The chain recombines TRBV9 with TRBJ2-7, with 8 bases identical to TRBD2. Germline V gene sequence: CDR1 SGDLS, CDR2 YYNGEE. There are 14 residues in the CDR3. CDR3 nucleotides: TGTGCCAGCAGCGTTAGTAGCGGGGCCTACGAGAAGTACTTC. It translates to CASSVSSGAYEKYF.

The chain employs TRBV2 and TRBJ1-6; no clear D. Germline-derived CDR1 and CDR2 are SNHLY and FYNNEI. This CDR3 region has 17 residues. V shed 3 bases and J shed 4 bases, with 16 bases lying between them. The CDR3 spells CASSDWGDDTYNSPLHF. The CDR3 DNA reads TGTGCCAGCAGTGATTGGGGAGATGACACATATAATTCACCCCTCCACTTT.